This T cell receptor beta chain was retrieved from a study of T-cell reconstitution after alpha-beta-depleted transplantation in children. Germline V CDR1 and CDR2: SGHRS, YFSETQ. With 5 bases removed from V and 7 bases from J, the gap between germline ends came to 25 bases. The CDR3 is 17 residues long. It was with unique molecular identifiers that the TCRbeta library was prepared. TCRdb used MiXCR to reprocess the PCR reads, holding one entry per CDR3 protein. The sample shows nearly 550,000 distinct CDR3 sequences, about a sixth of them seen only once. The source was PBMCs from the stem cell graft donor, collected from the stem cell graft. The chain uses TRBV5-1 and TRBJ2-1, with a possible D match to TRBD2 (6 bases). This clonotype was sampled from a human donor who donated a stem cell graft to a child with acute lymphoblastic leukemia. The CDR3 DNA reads TGCGCCAGCAGTCCTGAAGGACTACCGATCCCTTATAATGAGCAGTTCTTC. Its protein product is CASSPEGLPIPYNEQFF.